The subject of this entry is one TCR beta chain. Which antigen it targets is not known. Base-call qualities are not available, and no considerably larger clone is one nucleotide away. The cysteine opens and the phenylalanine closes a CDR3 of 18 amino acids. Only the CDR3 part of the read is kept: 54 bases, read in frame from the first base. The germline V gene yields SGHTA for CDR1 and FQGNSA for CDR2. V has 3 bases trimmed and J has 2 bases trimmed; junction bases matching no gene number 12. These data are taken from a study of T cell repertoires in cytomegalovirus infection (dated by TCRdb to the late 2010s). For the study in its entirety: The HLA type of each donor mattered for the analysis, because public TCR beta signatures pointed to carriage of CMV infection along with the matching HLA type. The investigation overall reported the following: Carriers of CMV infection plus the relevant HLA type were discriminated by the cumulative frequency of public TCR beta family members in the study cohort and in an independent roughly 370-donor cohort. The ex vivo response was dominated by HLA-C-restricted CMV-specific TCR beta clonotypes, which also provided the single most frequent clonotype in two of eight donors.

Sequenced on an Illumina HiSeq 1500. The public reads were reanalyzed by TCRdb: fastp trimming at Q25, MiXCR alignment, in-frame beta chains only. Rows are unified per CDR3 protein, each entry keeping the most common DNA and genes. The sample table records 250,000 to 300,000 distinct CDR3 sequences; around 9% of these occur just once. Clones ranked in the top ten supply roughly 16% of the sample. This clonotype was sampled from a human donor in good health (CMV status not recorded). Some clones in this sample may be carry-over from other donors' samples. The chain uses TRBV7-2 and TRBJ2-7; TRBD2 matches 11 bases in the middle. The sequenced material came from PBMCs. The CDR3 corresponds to CASSFVLASGGPPYEQYF. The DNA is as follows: TGTGCCAGCAGCTTCGTGTTAGCTAGCGGGGGGCCCCCCTACGAGCAGTACTTC.